These T cell receptor beta chains were read from a single sample in a study of blood T cell repertoires in COVID-19. Method: immunoSEQ multiplex PCR; TCRdb's copy keeps in-frame clones and lacks some. Among about 260,000 clones listed, 83% were seen once. The sample was peripheral blood. The receptors originated from a woman aged 50 to 60 who had recovered from COVID-19. Both conserved end residues are part of each CDR3. A D gene is named only where the DNA matches it firmly. Only part of the rows carry a size: once, few, many, or a class if the clone is expanded.

.	.	TRBV7-8	TRBJ1-1	13	CASSFQGGTEAFF	TGTGCCAGCAGCTTCCAGGGAGGGACTGAAGCTTTCTTT
.	TRBD1	TRBV13	TRBJ1-2	19	CASSLKGYQGDGGSYGYTF	TGTGCCAGCAGCTTAAAAGGATACCAGGGGGATGGGGGAAGCTATGGCTACACCTTC
once	.	TRBV7-7	TRBJ2-3	15	CASSPPVSCTDTQYF	TGTGCCAGCAGCCCACCCGTTAGCTGCACAGATACGCAGTATTTT
once	TRBD1	TRBV27	TRBJ1-4	15	CASSAAGTGIEKLFF	TGTGCCAGCAGTGCCGCCGGGACAGGGATAGAAAAACTGTTTTTT
.	.	TRBV27	TRBJ2-1	12	CAALGAYNEQFF	TGTGCCGCACTCGGGGCCTACAATGAGCAGTTCTTC
.	.	TRBV13	TRBJ1-6	14	CASSSTTGASPLHF	TGTGCCAGCAGCTCGACGACAGGCGCTTCACCCCTCCACTTT
.	TRBD1	TRBV3-1/TRBV3-2	TRBJ2-2	19	CASSQERGGQGVWTGELFF	TGTGCCAGCAGCCAAGAGCGCGGGGGACAGGGGGTATGGACCGGGGAGCTGTTTTTT
few	.	TRBV9	TRBJ2-1	13	CASSVEGTREQFF	TGTGCCAGCAGCGTAGAAGGGACTCGTGAGCAGTTCTTC
once	.	TRBV5-4	TRBJ1-2	16	CASSKGGGPQNYGYTF	TGTGCCAGCAGCAAGGGGGGAGGGCCCCAAAACTATGGCTACACCTTC
once	TRBD1	TRBV24-1	TRBJ2-3	15	CAISPGGSFTDTQYF	TGTGCCATCTCACCAGGGGGCTCTTTCACAGATACGCAGTATTTT
.	TRBD1	TRBV28	TRBJ2-7	14	CASSFSGGRVEQYF	TGTGCCAGCAGTTTTTCAGGGGGACGGGTCGAGCAGTACTTC
.	TRBD2	TRBV7-2	TRBJ2-3	16	CASSLGSGRWGDTQYF	TGTGCCAGCAGCTTAGGTAGCGGGAGATGGGGAGATACGCAGTATTTT
.	TRBD1	TRBV5-1	TRBJ2-3	14	CASSSQGPTDTQYF	TGCGCCAGCAGCTCACAGGGGCCCACAGATACGCAGTATTTT
.	TRBD2	TRBV29-1	TRBJ2-7	14	CSARLAGGNYEQYF	TGCAGCGCCCGACTAGCGGGGGGGAACTACGAGCAGTACTTC
few	TRBD1	TRBV30	TRBJ1-2	12	CALTGANYGYTF	TGTGCCTTGACAGGGGCTAACTATGGCTACACCTTC
.	.	TRBV28	TRBJ2-5	15	CASSSRGAGDETQYF	TGTGCCAGCTCTTCACGGGGGGCCGGAGACGAGACCCAGTACTTC
.	.	TRBV5-1	TRBJ1-1	19	CASSYTGPVKTGLNTEAFF	TGCGCCAGCAGCTACACTGGCCCGGTAAAGACAGGTTTGAACACTGAAGCTTTCTTT
.	TRBD2	TRBV7-2	TRBJ2-7	16	CASSLVGLAVSYEQYF	TGTGCCAGCAGCTTAGTGGGTCTAGCGGTCTCCTACGAGCAGTACTTC
.	.	TRBV28	TRBJ1-5	16	CASNPWGQPADQPQHF	TGTGCCAGCAACCCATGGGGGCAGCCCGCCGATCAGCCCCAGCATTTT
.	.	TRBV6-5	TRBJ1-5	15	CASSYSGGGNQPQHF	TGTGCCAGCAGTTACTCAGGGGGAGGCAATCAGCCCCAGCATTTT
.	TRBD1	TRBV28	TRBJ2-2	15	CASSLTGGRIGELFF	TGTGCCAGCAGCCTGACAGGGGGGAGGATCGGGGAGCTGTTTTTT
.	.	TRBV27	TRBJ2-7	13	CASSNRNTYEQYF	TGTGCCAGCAGTAACAGGAATACCTACGAGCAGTACTTC
.	.	TRBV24-1	TRBJ1-2	14	CATSDPTGPYGYTF	TGTGCCACCAGTGATCCTACAGGGCCCTATGGCTACACCTTC
.	TRBD1	TRBV6-2/TRBV6-3	TRBJ1-1	17	CASSYLRGQGMNTEAFF	TGTGCCAGCAGTTACCTCCGAGGACAGGGCATGAACACTGAAGCTTTCTTT
many	.	TRBV12-3/TRBV12-4	TRBJ2-7	12	CASSLPGSEQYF	TGTGCCAGCAGTTTACCAGGGTCGGAGCAGTACTTC
.	TRBD1	TRBV27	TRBJ1-4	18	CASSIGTGVEEANEKLFF	TGTGCCAGCAGTATCGGGACAGGGGTTGAGGAGGCTAATGAAAAACTGTTTTTT
.	.	TRBV2	TRBJ2-1	13	CASSEGTYNEQFF	TGTGCCAGCAGTGAGGGGACTTACAATGAGCAGTTCTTC
.	TRBD1	TRBV7-6	TRBJ2-2	15	CASSPGQGGTGELFF	TGTGCCAGCAGCCCGGGACAGGGTGGCACCGGGGAGCTGTTTTTT
.	TRBD1	TRBV11-3	TRBJ2-1	15	CASSPGQGALNEQFF	TGTGCCAGCAGCCCCGGACAGGGGGCGCTTAATGAGCAGTTCTTC
.	TRBD2	TRBV6-2/TRBV6-3	TRBJ2-1	18	CASSRPWTSTSSYNEQFF	TGTGCCAGCAGTCGCCCTTGGACTAGCACTTCTTCCTACAATGAGCAGTTCTTC
few	TRBD1	TRBV6-5	TRBJ1-4	15	CASSARDRDSEKLFF	TGTGCCAGCAGCGCCCGGGACAGGGATAGTGAAAAACTGTTTTTT
.	TRBD1	TRBV7-6	TRBJ1-3	17	CASSLEPGQSSGNTIYF	TGTGCCAGCAGCTTAGAACCGGGACAGAGCTCTGGAAACACCATATATTTT
many	TRBD1	TRBV7-9	TRBJ1-6	15	CASSFPGQGAWPLHF	TGTGCCAGCAGCTTCCCGGGACAGGGGGCGTGGCCCCTCCACTTT
once	TRBD1	TRBV13	TRBJ2-7	13	CASSTGVSYEQYF	TGTGCCAGCAGCACAGGGGTTTCCTACGAGCAGTACTTC
once	TRBD1	TRBV28	TRBJ1-5	15	CASSTGDRDNQPQHF	TGTGCCAGCAGTACCGGGGACAGGGATAATCAGCCCCAGCATTTT
.	TRBD1	TRBV4-3	TRBJ2-7	15	CASSPNRGFRYEQYF	TGCGCCAGCAGCCCAAACAGGGGATTTAGGTACGAGCAGTACTTC
once	.	TRBV6-5	TRBJ2-1	11	CASPIPNEQFF	TGTGCCAGCCCAATCCCCAATGAGCAGTTCTTC
few	.	TRBV7-9	TRBJ2-7	16	CASSLGRGGENHEQYF	TGTGCCAGCAGCTTAGGCCGGGGCGGGGAAAACCACGAGCAGTACTTC
.	TRBD1	TRBV9	TRBJ1-4	15	CASSYQGAANEKLFF	TGTGCCAGCAGCTATCAGGGGGCTGCTAATGAAAAACTGTTTTTT
.	.	TRBV6-2/TRBV6-3	TRBJ1-2	15	CANSTYREGRNGYTF	TGTGCCAACAGCACCTACCGGGAGGGGCGGAATGGCTACACCTTC
.	.	TRBV19	TRBJ2-4	15	CASSIGGTAKNIQYF	TGTGCCAGTAGTATAGGCGGGACAGCCAAAAACATTCAGTACTTC
.	TRBD2	TRBV4-2	TRBJ2-7	15	CASSQGDSGLGEQYF	TGTGCCAGCAGCCAAGGCGATAGCGGGTTAGGCGAGCAGTACTTC
.	.	TRBV30	TRBJ2-7	11	CASTGAYEQYF	TGTGCCTCGACTGGAGCCTACGAGCAGTACTTC
many	.	TRBV27	TRBJ1-6	15	CASTLTGSYNSPLHF	TGTGCCAGCACCTTAACAGGTTCCTATAATTCACCCCTCCACTTT
.	.	TRBV7-9	TRBJ2-1	14	CASSLTGIHNEQFF	TGTGCCAGCAGCTTAACTGGTATTCACAATGAGCAGTTCTTC
.	TRBD1	TRBV30	TRBJ1-5	14	CAWSRDRGGQPQHF	TGTGCCTGGAGTAGAGACAGGGGAGGGCAGCCCCAGCATTTT
.	.	TRBV5-4	TRBJ1-6	15	CASSGLTGRNSPLHF	TGTGCCAGCAGCGGATTAACAGGGAGAAATTCACCCCTCCACTTT
.	TRBD2	TRBV6-5	TRBJ2-5	14	CASSYTSAQETQYF	TGTGCCAGCAGTTATACTAGCGCCCAAGAGACCCAGTACTTC
.	.	TRBV3-1/TRBV3-2	TRBJ1-1	15	CASSRNSNRNTEAFF	TGTGCCAGCAGCCGAAACTCAAACAGGAACACTGAAGCTTTCTTT
.	.	TRBV19	TRBJ2-5	17	CASSPAGRGAPRETQYF	TGTGCCAGTAGCCCCGCCGGGCGGGGAGCCCCCCGGGAGACCCAGTACTTC
.	TRBD2	TRBV18	TRBJ2-1	17	CASSPTRGTSGNNEQFF	TGTGCCAGCTCACCCACCCGAGGGACTAGCGGGAACAATGAGCAGTTCTTC
.	.	TRBV6-1	TRBJ1-2	14	CASSSVDSDYGYTF	TGTGCCAGCAGTTCCGTGGACAGCGACTATGGCTACACCTTC
.	TRBD2	TRBV11-2	TRBJ2-3	14	CASSSSGATDTQYF	TGTGCCAGCAGTTCTAGCGGCGCCACAGATACGCAGTATTTT
once	.	TRBV6-4	TRBJ2-7	19	CASSALTGTLRIRSYEQYF	TGTGCCAGCAGTGCCCTTACCGGGACTCTCCGTATCAGGTCCTACGAGCAGTACTTC
.	.	TRBV4-3	TRBJ2-3	15	CASSKGAGFTDTQYF	TGCGCCAGCAGCAAGGGTGCGGGGTTCACAGATACGCAGTATTTT
.	.	TRBV19	TRBJ2-7	13	CASSTYRETEQYF	TGTGCCAGTAGTACCTACAGGGAAACCGAGCAGTACTTC
.	TRBD2	TRBV5-4	TRBJ2-7	18	CASSLTAGGPNFLGEQYF	TGTGCCAGCAGCTTAACAGCGGGAGGGCCAAATTTTCTCGGTGAGCAGTACTTC
.	TRBD1	TRBV3-1/TRBV3-2	TRBJ1-1	13	CASSSGGQTEAFF	TGTGCCAGCAGCTCAGGGGGCCAGACTGAAGCTTTCTTT
.	TRBD1	TRBV27	TRBJ1-1	13	CASRPGTVGRAFF	TGTGCCAGCAGACCTGGGACAGTTGGGAGGGCTTTCTTT